The next 16 T cell receptor beta chains were all read from a single sample in a study of CD8 T cells in ankylosing spondylitis. The study, taken as a whole, reports: Within ankylosing spondylitis blood, a TCR beta motif made up of roughly eight highly homologous variants appeared to be characteristic.

One entry per CDR3 protein, called by TCRdb with MiXCR from the 5' RACE reads. The repertoire has fewer than 750,000 distinct CDR3 sequences, roughly 19% of them found once; the top ten carry about a fifth. Which antigens these TCRs recognize remains unknown. The sequencing input was blood, either unsorted or a sorted T cell fraction (not recorded which). These receptors were taken from a male donor with ankylosing spondylitis.

The chain recombines TRBV5-1 with TRBJ1-1; maybe TRBD1 (6 bases). V was trimmed by 0 bases and J by 1 base, leaving 13 bases between them. The CDR3 covers 16 residues. Germline V gene data show CDR1 as SGHRS and CDR2 as YFSETQ. The CDR3 DNA is TGCGCCAGCAGCTTGGCACAGGGTCGGGAGAACACTGAAGCTTTCTTT. It translates to CASSLAQGRENTEAFF.

V and J are TRBV28 and TRBJ2-4; no clear D gene. Germline assignment: CDR1 MDHEN and CDR2 SYDVKM. V was shortened by 3 bases and J by 0 bases, with 9 bases between the two germline ends. The CDR3 totals 15 residues. This chain's CDR3 is CASSFAWLAKNIQYF. In DNA form, the CDR3 reads TGTGCCAGCAGTTTTGCCTGGTTAGCCAAAAACATTCAGTACTTC.

This clonotype has more than one count but fewer than ten. J is TRBJ2-3 and V is TRBV4-3; 12 bases match TRBD2. The ends lost 3 bases at V and 6 bases at J; junction bases unmatched: 7. Germline V lookup: CDR1 LGHNA, CDR2 YSLEER. The CDR3 extends over 16 amino acids. The DNA of the CDR3 is TGCGCCAGCAGCCACCTAGCGGGAGGGCCGGGGGATACGCAGTATTTT. Encoded protein: CASSHLAGGPGDTQYF.

The genes are TRBV20-1 and TRBJ2-1, with 8 bases aligning to TRBD2. The V and J ends lost 0 bases and 5 bases, in that order; junction bases with no gene match: 6. The CDR3 runs to 15 residues. Germline CDR1 reads DFQATT; CDR2 reads SNEGSKA (reference sequence). The CDR3 sequence is CSARDRIAGNNEQFF. CDR3 nucleotide sequence: TGCAGTGCTAGAGATCGAATAGCGGGGAACAATGAGCAGTTCTTC.

This clonotype was seen at least ten times. This chain joins TRBV20-1 and TRBJ2-3, with D possibly TRBD1 on 9 matching bases. Germline V lookup: CDR1 DFQATT, CDR2 SNEGSKA (reference sequence). V was pared by 6 bases and J by 0 bases, with 28 bases between. CDR3 length: 19 residues. The chain's CDR3 is CSAPAQGAWLAGSTDTQYF. Here the CDR3 DNA reads TGCAGTGCCCCCGCACAGGGGGCATGGTTAGCGGGGAGCACAGATACGCAGTATTTT.

This clonotype was found many times. The J gene is TRBJ2-1, the V gene TRBV4-2, with a possible D match to TRBD1 (6 bases). This CDR3 is 15 amino acids long. Trimming took off 7 bases at V and 0 bases at J, with 13 bases between the two ends. The germline V gene has CDR1 LGHNA and CDR2 YNFKEQ. The chain's CDR3 is CASTLNRASYNEQFF. For the CDR3, the DNA is TGTGCCAGCACCCTAAACAGGGCCTCCTACAATGAGCAGTTCTTC.

Only one count was recorded for this clonotype. V is TRBV28 and J is TRBJ2-5, with D possibly called TRBD1 or TRBD2 (5 bases each). Germline CDR1 MDHEN, CDR2 SYDVKM. Trimming took 11 bases from V and 2 from J, leaving 21 bases between them. The CDR3 spans 15 residues. In DNA, the CDR3 is TGTGCCGTCCGTGGGGCAGGAGGAACGCAAGAGACCCAGTACTTC. Translating it yields CAVRGAGGTQETQYF.

The sample holds many counts of this clonotype. The J gene is TRBJ2-5, the V gene TRBV5-1; TRBD2 is a possible D gene (5 bases). Germline V lookup: CDR1 SGHRS, CDR2 YFSETQ. The CDR3 contains 13 residues. The V end lost 3 bases, the J end lost 5 bases, and 11 bases lay between the germline ends. This chain's CDR3 is CASSSGIGETQYF. The CDR3 region has the DNA TGCGCCAGCAGCTCGGGAATTGGTGAGACCCAGTACTTC.

This clonotype was recorded a few times. This rearrangement joins TRBV7-9 to TRBJ1-2; D uncertain. The CDR3 is 16 residues long. Trimming removed 5 bases at V and 2 bases at J, with 18 bases between. CDR1 SEHNR and CDR2 FQNEAQ come from the germline V gene (reference sequence). CDR3 nucleotides: TGTGCCAGCAGCCCCCCCGGCGGATTCCAGAACTATGGCTACACCTTC. The encoded protein is CASSPPGGFQNYGYTF.

This clonotype has just a few counts. The chain has TRBV27 and TRBJ2-3; a possible D gene is TRBD1 (5 bases). The CDR3 contains 14 residues. CDR1 and CDR2 (germline): MNHEY, SMNVEV (reference sequence). V was cut by 5 bases and J by 1 base, with 10 bases left in between. The CDR3 loop is CASSRQTGTDTQYF. The CDR3 DNA reads as TGTGCCAGCAGTAGACAGACAGGCACAGATACGCAGTATTTT.

The chain links TRBV6-5 to TRBJ2-5; a weak D match, TRBD2 (5 bases). V was pared by 2 bases and J by 3 bases, with 13 bases between. This CDR3 spans 15 amino acids. The germline V gene has CDR1 MNHEY and CDR2 SVGAGI. CDR3 amino acids: CASSYEAGVKETQYF. For the CDR3, the DNA is TGTGCCAGCAGTTACGAGGCCGGGGTAAAAGAGACCCAGTACTTC.

This clonotype has a handful of counts. The chain joins TRBV3-1 to TRBJ1-2; the match to TRBD1 covers 9 bases. Per the germline V gene, CDR1 is LGHDT and CDR2 is YNNKEL (reference sequence). Unmatched junction bases numbered 4, after V lost 4 bases and J lost 4 bases. CDR3 size: 14 residues. CDR3 sequence: CASSPGTGSYGYTF. CDR3 sequence (DNA): TGTGCCAGCAGCCCAGGGACAGGGTCCTATGGCTACACCTTC.

The chain links TRBV4-1 to TRBJ1-2; D is uncertain. The CDR3 totals 17 residues. Per germline, CDR1 MGHRA and CDR2 YSYEKL. V gave up 1 base and J gave up 5 bases, with 20 bases separating them. The CDR3 coding sequence is TGCGCCAGCAGCCAAGTCCTCAGTGATAGATATCCATATGGCTACACCTTC. As protein: CASSQVLSDRYPYGYTF.

The gene calls are TRBV29-1 and TRBJ2-3; D unclear. CDR3 length: 12 amino acids. CDR1 and CDR2 (germline): SQVTM, ANQGSEA. V was cut by 7 bases and J by 4 bases, with 12 bases left in between. CDR3 residues: CSASLRSDTQYF. CDR3 coding DNA: TGCAGCGCCTCACTCCGGTCAGATACGCAGTATTTT.

The table lists this clonotype with a few counts. The V call is TRBV27, the J call TRBJ2-5; no definite D call. The CDR3 spans 14 residues. In germline, CDR1 is MNHEY, CDR2 SMNVEV (reference sequence). Trimming took off 8 bases at V and 0 bases at J, with 13 bases between the two ends. This CDR3 reads CASGSLDNQETQYF. The CDR3 DNA follows: TGTGCCAGCGGAAGCCTAGATAACCAAGAGACCCAGTACTTC.

CDR3: CASSYSIIGSSYEQYF. In DNA, the CDR3 is TGTGCCAGCAGTTACTCGATCATCGGGAGTTCATACGAGCAGTACTTC. This chain connects TRBV6-2 or TRBV6-3 to TRBJ2-7; D possibly corresponds to TRBD2 (6 bases). The CDR3 sequence is 16 residues long. Trimming cost V 0 bases and J 4 bases, with 16 bases left between them. Germline V gene lookup returns CDR1 MNHEY and CDR2 SVGEGT.